In this sample, the clone carrying this T cell receptor beta chain turned up many times. The data originate from a study of T cells after yellow fever vaccination. The germline V and J ends were trimmed by 5 bases and 2 bases, with 13 bases remaining between them. Germline CDR1 reads SGHKS; CDR2 reads YYEKEE (reference sequence). The CDR3 contains 14 residues. Universal primer sites and UMIs were introduced during 5'RACE template-switching synthesis of TCR cDNA. MiXCR, run by TCRdb on the 5' RACE reads, gives a single entry per CDR3 protein. Among 250,000 or so distinct CDR3 sequences listed, roughly 4% were seen once.

This receptor was identified in a man aged 18-30 years who received the YFV17D yellow fever vaccine. The material sequenced was PBMCs, taken 15 days after the yellow fever booster vaccination. The chain couples TRBV5-5 to TRBJ2-5, with TRBD1 as a possible D gene (6 bases). CDR3 in DNA: TGTGCCAGCAGTATACGACAGGCACAAGAGACCCAGTACTTC. It codes for CASSIRQAQETQYF.